This TCR beta chain was identified during a study of OX40 agonist ivuxolimab in advanced cancers. On the study more broadly: Prior anti-PD-1, anti-PD-L1 or anti-CTLA-4 therapy was allowed; 40% to 50% had some. Broader study findings: Normalized expansion of T-cell clones was also low for some nonresponders.

For this clone: Its antigen remains unidentified.

Produced via immunoSEQ multiplex PCR; TCRdb's table is partial and in-frame only. This sample has 55,000 to 70,000 clones, with 85% found just once. Per germline, CDR1 MNHEY and CDR2 SMNVEV (reference sequence). V shed 5 bases, J shed 11 bases, and the junction held 10 bases outside the gene matches. The CDR3 is 13 residues long. The starting material was CD4+ or CD8+ T cells sorted from blood, obtained in a trial of the OX40 agonist ivuxolimab. The chain joins TRBV27 to TRBJ2-3, with TRBD2 matching over 7 bases. The sequence derives from an adult with an advanced solid tumor such as melanoma, head and neck, liver or kidney cancer. CDR3 residues: CASSPGLVGKQYF. As DNA, the CDR3 is TGTGCCAGCAGTCCCGGACTAGTCGGAAAGCAGTATTTT.